Listed below are T cell receptor beta chains from one sample, sequenced in a study of shared clonotypes between healthy human individuals. This table comes from immunoSEQ multiplex PCR, and its TCRdb copy is limited to in-frame clones, with some not included. The table shows about 2.4 million clones, with more than 85% occurring only once. The sample comprised naive CD4+ T cells from PBMCs. These receptors were collected from a man between 18 and 29 years old in good health. Some clones in this sample may be carry-over from other donors' samples. CDR3s include the opening cysteine and the closing phenylalanine or tryptophan. The D gene is left open where the match is weak. Rows may omit the clone size; those that give it use once, few, many or a size class.

.	TRBV7-2	TRBJ1-2	.	TGTGCCAGCAGCTTGAGAGGGGCATATGGCTACACCTTC	CASSLRGAYGYTF
TRBD1	TRBV27	TRBJ2-3	.	TGTGCCAGCAGGACACAGGGGGCTAGCACAGATACGCAGTATTTT	CASRTQGASTDTQYF
TRBD1	TRBV19	TRBJ1-5	.	TGTGCCAGTAGTATTGGGACAGGGCGACGAGACAATCAGCCCCAGCATTTT	CASSIGTGRRDNQPQHF
.	TRBV4-2	TRBJ1-1	.	TGTGCCAGCAGCCTATCGACGGAGGCGGGGGGCACTGAAGCTTTCTTT	CASSLSTEAGGTEAFF
.	TRBV6-1	TRBJ1-1	.	TGTGCCAGCTCCACAGGCCCGAGCACTGAAGCTTTCTTT	CASSTGPSTEAFF
TRBD2	TRBV6-1	TRBJ2-1	.	TGTGCCAGCAGTTGGACTAGCGGGACCTACAATGAGCAGTTCTTC	CASSWTSGTYNEQFF
.	TRBV5-5	TRBJ2-3	.	TGTGCCAGCAGCTTAGGAGGTTTGGGCGATACGCAGTATTTT	CASSLGGLGDTQYF
.	TRBV10-2	TRBJ2-7	.	TGCGCCAGCAGAGATCGGGGATCGGCGTCCTACGAGCAGTACTTC	CASRDRGSASYEQYF
.	TRBV11-2	TRBJ2-3	.	TGTGCCAGCAGCTTCAACCCTAGCACAGATACGCAGTATTTT	CASSFNPSTDTQYF
.	TRBV5-1	TRBJ2-5	.	TGCGCCAGCAGCGGGACGGGGACTTCCCAAGAGACCCAGTACTTC	CASSGTGTSQETQYF
TRBD1	TRBV28	TRBJ2-2	.	TGTGCCAGCAGTTCCCCTCGACAGGGGGCCAACGGGGAGCTGTTTTTT	CASSSPRQGANGELFF
.	TRBV7-2	TRBJ2-3	.	TGTGCCAGCAGCATAGTCCCCGGATTAGGTGCGCAGTATTTT	CASSIVPGLGAQYF
TRBD1	TRBV27	TRBJ1-5	.	TGTGCCAGCAGACAGGGACAGGGCGCGAATCAGCCCCAGCATTTT	CASRQGQGANQPQHF
.	TRBV7-2	TRBJ1-2	.	TGTGCCAGCAGCTCCCTGGACAGTTTCTATGGCTACACCTTC	CASSSLDSFYGYTF
TRBD1	TRBV5-4	TRBJ2-2	.	TGTGCCAGCAGCTTGGAGGACAGGTCCACCGGGGAGCTGTTTTTT	CASSLEDRSTGELFF
TRBD2	TRBV7-3	TRBJ2-3	.	TGTGCCAGCAGCTTACTTAGCGGGAGAACAGATACGCAGTATTTT	CASSLLSGRTDTQYF
.	TRBV30	TRBJ1-4	.	TGTGCCTGGAGTGTAAACAGACATAATGAAAAACTGTTTTTT	CAWSVNRHNEKLFF
.	TRBV28	TRBJ2-3	.	TGTGCCAGCAGGGACCGGGGGACCCCAACGCAGTATTTT	CASRDRGTPTQYF
TRBD1	TRBV29-1	TRBJ1-2	.	TGCAGCGTTCAGGACAGGGCCTATGGCTACACCTTC	CSVQDRAYGYTF
.	TRBV6-6	TRBJ2-7	.	TGTGCCAGCAATCTAGGAGGGGATGGGGCCTACGAGCAGTACTTC	CASNLGGDGAYEQYF
.	TRBV28	TRBJ1-2	.	TGTGCCAGCAGTTTACCCCCGGGAGCCTATGGCTACACCTTC	CASSLPPGAYGYTF
TRBD1	TRBV6-1	TRBJ1-1	once	TGTGCCAGCAGTGAAAGGGACAGCACTGAAGCTTTCTTT	CASSERDSTEAFF
.	TRBV7-3	TRBJ2-1	.	TGTGCCAGCAGCTTATTTGGACAGAAGCAGTTCTTC	CASSLFGQKQFF
TRBD2	TRBV19	TRBJ2-2	.	TGTGCCAGTAGTATAGTGGGACTAGCTCTGACCGGGGAGCTGTTTTTT	CASSIVGLALTGELFF
TRBD1	TRBV4-1	TRBJ1-1	.	TGCGCCAGCAGCCAAGACGTGACAGGGAAGATGAACACTGAAGCTTTCTTT	CASSQDVTGKMNTEAFF
TRBD2	TRBV7-6	TRBJ2-7	once	TGTGCCAGCAGCTTAGAAGCGGGGCTCTACGAGCAGTACTTC	CASSLEAGLYEQYF
.	TRBV5-1	TRBJ2-1	.	TGCGCCAGCAGCTTACTAGTTTTGGGGGATGAGCAGTTCTTC	CASSLLVLGDEQFF
.	TRBV2	TRBJ2-3	.	TGTGCCACATCGGGTAACATTGCAGATACGCAGTATTTT	CATSGNIADTQYF
TRBD1	TRBV9	TRBJ2-6	.	TGTGCCAGCAGCGTAGTGGACAGGGTTCCTGGGGCCAACGTCCTGACTTTC	CASSVVDRVPGANVLTF
.	TRBV6-6	TRBJ2-2	.	TGTGCCAGCAGTAACCGGGACATACGATGGGGGGAGCTGTTTTTT	CASSNRDIRWGELFF
.	TRBV14	TRBJ2-7	.	TGTGCCAGCAGCCAACTCGGTTTTTCCTACGAGCAGTACTTC	CASSQLGFSYEQYF
.	TRBV6-1	TRBJ2-7	.	TGTGCCAGCGGCGGTACGGTCTACGAGCAGTACTTC	CASGGTVYEQYF
.	TRBV29-1	TRBJ1-1	.	TGCAGCGTTGATAAATTGAACACTGAAGCTTTCTTT	CSVDKLNTEAFF
.	TRBV5-8	TRBJ1-5	.	TGTGCCAGCAGCCTTGGACCTCCCCTCAATCAGCCCCAGCATTTT	CASSLGPPLNQPQHF
.	TRBV19	TRBJ1-5	.	TGTGCCAGTAGTATTCAAAATCAGCCCCAGCATTTT	CASSIQNQPQHF